This T cell receptor beta chain came from a study of blood T cell repertoires in COVID-19. V dropped 4 bases and J dropped 10 bases, with 15 bases sitting between them. CDR1 and CDR2 (germline): SGHRS, YFSETQ. The CDR3 has 14 amino acids. Profiled with immunoSEQ multiplex PCR; TCRdb holds only in-frame clones, not every one. In the table there are about 190,000 clones, 84% of which are singletons. This sequence was found in a woman in her thirties who had been exposed to COVID-19. The chain employs TRBV5-1 and TRBJ1-6; D gene unclear. The sample comprised PBMCs or T cells enriched from blood (not recorded which). The CDR3 DNA sequence: TGCGCCAGCAGCCCCGGGGAGCAGAAATCACCCCTCCACTTT. It is translated as CASSPGEQKSPLHF.